This T cell receptor (beta chain) was observed in a study of T-cell reconstitution after alpha-beta-depleted transplantation in children. Study-level results: Expanded graft clones, several hundred of them, were reportedly the source of alpha-beta T cells about two months after transplant. Newly made T cells mostly supplied T-cell counts and diversity one year after transplant. Surviving recipient T cells and thymic progenitors produced the high day-60 TCRbeta diversity seen in some patients.

Molecular barcoding with unique molecular identifiers was used for the TCRbeta library. TCRdb reprocessed the PCR reads with MiXCR, giving one entry per CDR3 protein. The repertoire holds about 260,000 distinct CDR3 sequences, with under 9.5% as singletons. This clonotype occurred many times. Its antigen is currently unknown. This CDR3 has 15 amino acids. Trimming left V 0 bases short and J 4 bases short, with 15 bases between. Germline V gene sequence: CDR1 DFQATT, CDR2 SNEGSKA (reference sequence). Specimen: PBMCs, mostly from graft donor cells, collected 180 days after TCRalphabeta/CD19-depleted stem cell transplant. The chain employs TRBV20-1 and TRBJ1-2; no clear D gene. This clonotype originated in a male patient younger than 18 who had a stem cell transplant for acute lymphoblastic leukemia, so the T cells may come from the graft donor. CDR3 in DNA: TGCAGTGCTAGAGATCTAGGGCACGCCTTCTATGGCTACACCTTC. Its protein product is CSARDLGHAFYGYTF.